This record looks at one T cell receptor beta chain sequence and its context. What it binds is not known. The data were produced by immunoSEQ multiplex PCR, yet TCRdb's version contains in-frame clones alone and is incomplete. The repertoire includes about 2.4 million clones, around 94% of them detected once, and under 0.15% sits in the top ten. CDR1 and CDR2 (germline): SGHDT, YYEEEE. Trimming removed 4 bases at V and 4 bases at J, with 11 bases between. The CDR3 loop spans 13 amino acids. This entry belongs to a study of shared clonotypes between healthy human individuals. General study results and limits: On the whole, naive subsets had larger estimated richness than memory subsets had.

What was sequenced was naive CD4+ T cells sorted from blood. Subset: CD45RA+ positively selected. The clonotype was recovered from a man younger than 30 in good health. This chain joins TRBV5-6 and TRBJ1-2, with D maybe TRBD1 (6 bases). The CDR3 DNA reads as TGTGCCAGCAGCCTAACAGGGATCTATGGCTACACCTTC. Protein: CASSLTGIYGYTF.